This TCR beta chain derives from a study of T cells in tumors after PD-1 blockade. Whole-study context: Excluded were patients with checkpoint blockade, immunosuppressants, or radiotherapy or other anti-cancer therapy within 4 weeks. Each patient got pembrolizumab 200 mg every 3 weeks or cemiplimab 350 mg every 2 weeks. Findings of the study overall: Blood contained approximately 40% of the tumor's TCR clonotypes.

TCRdb keeps only in-frame clones here, not all; method: immunoSEQ multiplex PCR. Of around 34,000 clones listed, 73% are singletons. Notes on this clone: The antigen is not known.

V lost 0 bases to trimming and J lost 2 bases; unmatched junction nucleotides: 2. The germline CDR1 and CDR2 sequences are MGHRA and YSYEKL. This CDR3 contains 16 residues. The V and J genes are TRBV4-1 and TRBJ2-2, with 8 bases lining up with TRBD1. The sequences come from PBMCs, collected after anti-PD-1 treatment. This clonotype was obtained from a human donor with basal cell carcinoma. Here the CDR3 reads CASSQEGTGNTGELFF. CDR3 DNA sequence: TGCGCCAGCAGCCAAGAGGGGACAGGCAACACCGGGGAGCTGTTTTTT.